This T cell receptor (beta chain) was identified in a study of T cells in Graves' hyperthyroidism and ophthalmopathy. Amplified TCR beta CDR3 regions came from RNA transcripts. TCR CDR3 underwent first-round RT-PCR with the HTBI primer set. TCRdb used MiXCR to reprocess the multiplex PCR reads, holding one entry per CDR3 protein. Of some 690,000 distinct CDR3 sequences listed, roughly 17% are singletons. There are many counts of this clonotype. The germline V gene encodes CDR1 SGHAT and CDR2 FQNNGV. V gave up 1 base and J gave up 7 bases, with 13 bases separating them. The CDR3 spans 15 residues. The sequencing sample was made of blood. The TCR was taken from a man aged 50-59 years with Graves' hyperthyroidism. V and J are TRBV11-2 and TRBJ1-4, with D tentatively TRBD1 (5 bases). CDR3: CASSLVAGFGEKLFF. CDR3 in DNA: TGTGCCAGCAGCTTAGTTGCAGGGTTCGGTGAAAAACTGTTTTTT.